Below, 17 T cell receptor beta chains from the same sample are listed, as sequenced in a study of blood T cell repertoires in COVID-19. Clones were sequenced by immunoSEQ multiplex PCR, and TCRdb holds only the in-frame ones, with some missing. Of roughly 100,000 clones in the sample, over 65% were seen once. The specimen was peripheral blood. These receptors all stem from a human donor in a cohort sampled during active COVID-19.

The CDR3 protein is CASNLGGSGANVLTF. CDR3 in DNA: TGTGCCAGCAACCTGGGGGGCTCTGGGGCCAACGTCCTGACTTTC. The rearrangement links TRBV28 to TRBJ2-6, with TRBD2 as a possible D gene (6 bases). Germline V CDR1 and CDR2: MDHEN, SYDVKM. Trimming left V 7 bases short and J 0 bases short, with 10 bases between. The CDR3 is 15 amino acids.

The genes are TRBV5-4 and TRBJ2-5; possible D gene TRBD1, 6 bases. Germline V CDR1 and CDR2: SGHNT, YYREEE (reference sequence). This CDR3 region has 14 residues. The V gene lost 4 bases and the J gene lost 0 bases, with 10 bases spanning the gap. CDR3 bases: TGTGCCAGCAGCACCGGACAGAACCAAGAGACCCAGTACTTC. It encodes CASSTGQNQETQYF.

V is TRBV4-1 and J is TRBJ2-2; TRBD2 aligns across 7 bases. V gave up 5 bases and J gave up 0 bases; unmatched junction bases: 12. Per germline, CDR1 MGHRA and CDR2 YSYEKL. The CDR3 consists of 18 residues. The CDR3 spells CASSYGKGGRTNTGELFF. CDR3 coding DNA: TGCGCCAGCAGCTATGGGAAGGGAGGGCGGACGAACACCGGGGAGCTGTTTTTT.

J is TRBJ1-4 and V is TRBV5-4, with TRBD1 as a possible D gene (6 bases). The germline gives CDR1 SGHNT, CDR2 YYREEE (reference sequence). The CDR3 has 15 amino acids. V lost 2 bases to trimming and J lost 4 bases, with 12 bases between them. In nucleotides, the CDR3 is TGTGCCAGCAGCTTCGGGGGGGCTGTTAATGAAAAACTGTTTTTT. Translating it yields CASSFGGAVNEKLFF.

This CDR3 reads CASSVDSRNTEAFF. For the CDR3, the DNA is TGTGCCAGCAGCGTGGACAGCCGGAACACTGAAGCTTTCTTT. The chain couples TRBV9 to TRBJ1-1; D might be TRBD1 (6 bases). The CDR3 is made up of 14 amino acids. V lost 2 bases and J 1 base, leaving 9 bases between the germline ends. CDR1 is SGDLS, CDR2 YYNGEE, per germline.

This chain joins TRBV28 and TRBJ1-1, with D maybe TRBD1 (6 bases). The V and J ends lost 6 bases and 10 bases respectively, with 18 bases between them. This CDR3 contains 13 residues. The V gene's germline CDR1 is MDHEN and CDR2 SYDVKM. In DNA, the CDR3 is TGTGCCAGCAGCCTACAGGGCCCGAGGGGAGCTTTCTTT. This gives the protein CASSLQGPRGAFF.

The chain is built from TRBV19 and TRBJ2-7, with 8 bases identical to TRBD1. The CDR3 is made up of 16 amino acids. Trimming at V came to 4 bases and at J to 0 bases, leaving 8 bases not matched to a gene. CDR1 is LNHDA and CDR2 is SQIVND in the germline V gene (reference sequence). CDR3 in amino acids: CASSTLGQGSSYEQYF. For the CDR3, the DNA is TGTGCCAGTAGTACCCTTGGACAGGGAAGCTCCTACGAGCAGTACTTC.

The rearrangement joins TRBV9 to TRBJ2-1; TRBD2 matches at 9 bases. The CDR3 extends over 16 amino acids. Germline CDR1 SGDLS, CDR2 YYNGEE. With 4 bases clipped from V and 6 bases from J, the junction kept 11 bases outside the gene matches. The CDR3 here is CASSPLTSGFGNEQFF. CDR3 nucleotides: TGTGCCAGCAGCCCGCTAACTAGCGGGTTTGGCAATGAGCAGTTCTTC.

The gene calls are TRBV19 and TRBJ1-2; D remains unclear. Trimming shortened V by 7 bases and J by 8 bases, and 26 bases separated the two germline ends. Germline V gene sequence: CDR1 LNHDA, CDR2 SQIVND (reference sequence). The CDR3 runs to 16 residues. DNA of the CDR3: TGTGCCAGTACCCCTCATATAGCGAAGGGATCTGAGGGCTACACCTTC. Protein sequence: CASTPHIAKGSEGYTF.

CDR3 nucleotide sequence: TGTGCCAGCAGCTTAGATGGAGTGGTCGCTTCACCCCTCCACTTT. Translating gives CASSLDGVVASPLHF. The V call is TRBV11-2, the J call TRBJ1-6; D unresolved. The CDR3 has 15 amino acids. The V and J ends lost 0 bases and 9 bases respectively, with 12 bases between them. CDR1 is SGHAT, CDR2 FQNNGV, per germline.

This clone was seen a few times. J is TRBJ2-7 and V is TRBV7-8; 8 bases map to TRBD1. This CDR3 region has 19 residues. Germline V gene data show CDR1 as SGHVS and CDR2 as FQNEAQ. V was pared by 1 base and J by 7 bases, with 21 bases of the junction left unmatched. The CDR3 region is CASSLGVLLGQGAKREQYF. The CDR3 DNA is TGTGCCAGCAGCTTAGGGGTATTACTCGGGCAGGGGGCCAAAAGGGAGCAGTACTTC.

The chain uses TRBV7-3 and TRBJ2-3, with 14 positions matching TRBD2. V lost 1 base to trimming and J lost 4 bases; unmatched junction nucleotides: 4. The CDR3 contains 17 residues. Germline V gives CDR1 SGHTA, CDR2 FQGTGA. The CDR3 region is CASSLSGTSGGPDTQYF. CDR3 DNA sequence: TGTGCCAGCAGCTTAAGCGGGACTAGCGGGGGCCCAGATACGCAGTATTTT.

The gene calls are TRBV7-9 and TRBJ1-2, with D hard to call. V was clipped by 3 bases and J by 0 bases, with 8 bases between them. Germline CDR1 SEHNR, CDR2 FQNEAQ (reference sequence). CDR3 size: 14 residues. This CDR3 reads CASSLVNSNYGYTF. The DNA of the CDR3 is TGTGCCAGCAGCTTGGTCAACTCTAACTATGGCTACACCTTC. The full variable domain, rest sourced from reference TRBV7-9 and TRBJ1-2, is DTGVSQNPRHKITKRGQNVTFRCDPISEHNRLYWYRQTLGQGPEFLTYFQNEAQLEKSRLLSDRFSAERPKGSFSTLEIQRTEQGDSAMYLCASSLVNSNYGYTFGSGTRLTVV.

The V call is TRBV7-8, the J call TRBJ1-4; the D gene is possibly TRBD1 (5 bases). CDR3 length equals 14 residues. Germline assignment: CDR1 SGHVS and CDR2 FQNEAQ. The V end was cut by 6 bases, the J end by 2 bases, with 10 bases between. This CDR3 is CASSRGRTNEKLFF. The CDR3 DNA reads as TGTGCCAGCAGTCGGGGGAGGACTAATGAAAAACTGTTTTTT.

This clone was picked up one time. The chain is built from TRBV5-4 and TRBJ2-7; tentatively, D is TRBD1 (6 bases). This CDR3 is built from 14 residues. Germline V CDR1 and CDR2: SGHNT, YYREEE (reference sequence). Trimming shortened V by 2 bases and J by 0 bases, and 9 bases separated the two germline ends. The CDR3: CASSLQGTSYEQYF. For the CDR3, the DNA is TGTGCCAGCAGCTTACAGGGAACCTCCTACGAGCAGTACTTC.

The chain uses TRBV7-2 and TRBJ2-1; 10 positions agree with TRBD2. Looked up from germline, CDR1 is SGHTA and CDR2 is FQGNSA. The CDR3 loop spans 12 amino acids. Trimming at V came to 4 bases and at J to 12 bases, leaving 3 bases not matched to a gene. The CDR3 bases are TGTGCCAGCAGCTCGTTAGCGGGGGGGCAGTTCTTC. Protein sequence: CASSSLAGGQFF.

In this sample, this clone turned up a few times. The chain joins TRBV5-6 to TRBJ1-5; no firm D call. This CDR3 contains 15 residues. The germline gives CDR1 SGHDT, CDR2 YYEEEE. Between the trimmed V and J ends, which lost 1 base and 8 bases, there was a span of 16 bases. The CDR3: CASSLRTGGTEPQHF. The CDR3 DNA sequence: TGTGCCAGCAGCTTGCGGACGGGAGGAACGGAGCCCCAGCATTTT.